The 31 T cell receptor beta chains presented below share a single source sample, sequenced in a study of spatial heterogeneity in lung cancer (dated by TCRdb to between 2017 and 2020). General study outcomes and caveats: The tumor nonsynonymous mutation count correlated with the number of expanded alpha and beta TCRs within the tumor.

What the time point label conveys for this sample: sample taken at primary tumor resection. Libraries were made using 5' RACE. Reads for this sample came from a NextSeq 500. TCRdb reprocessed the public reads (quality trimming at Q25 with fastp, clone calling with MiXCR) and kept in-frame beta chains. Every distinct CDR3 protein forms one entry, paired with its most common genes and DNA. This sample has roughly 13,000 distinct CDR3 sequences in its table, and around 3.8% of those were observed once. The ten top clones hold under 10% of the sample. No antigens are known for them. Sequencing used lung tumor tissue, obtained at surgery. Every receptor here comes from a male donor with early-stage non-small cell lung cancer.

The sample holds many counts of this clonotype. The chain couples TRBV2 to TRBJ2-5; 10 nucleotides align to TRBD2. CDR1 is SNHLY and CDR2 is FYNNEI in the germline V gene. The length of the CDR3 is 16 residues. V shed 0 bases, J shed 2 bases, and the junction held 3 bases outside the gene matches. The CDR3 region has the DNA TGTGCCAGCAGTGAAGCCCTAGCGGGAGCGCAAGAGACCCAGTACTTC. Protein product: CASSEALAGAQETQYF.

Many counts were recorded for this clonotype. The V call is TRBV5-1, the J call TRBJ2-5, with a possible D match to TRBD1 (6 bases). V lost 4 bases and J lost 5, with 18 bases in between. From germline, CDR1 is SGHRS and CDR2 YFSETQ. The CDR3 has 15 residues. The CDR3 DNA sequence: TGCGCCAGCAGCGAGGTACAGGGAGCGATGGAGACCCAGTACTTC. This translates into CASSEVQGAMETQYF. The whole variable domain, filled in from reference TRBV5-1 and TRBJ2-5, reads KAGVTQTPRYLIKTRGQQVTLSCSPISGHRSVSWYQQTPGQGLQFLFEYFSETQRNKGNFPGRFSGRQFSNSRSEMNVSTLELGDSALYLCASSEVQGAMETQYFGPGTRLLVL.

This clonotype has only a few counts. The V call is TRBV6-2 or TRBV6-3, the J call TRBJ1-1; maybe TRBD1 (5 bases). This CDR3 has 15 amino acids. Germline V lookup: CDR1 MNHEY, CDR2 SVGEGT. Trimming cost V 7 bases and J 1 base, with 16 bases left between them. This CDR3 is CASTWDGTWNTEAFF. Here the CDR3 DNA reads TGTGCCAGCACCTGGGACGGTACCTGGAACACTGAAGCTTTCTTT.

The V call is TRBV6-1, the J call TRBJ2-1, with no clear D. Germline-derived CDR1 and CDR2 are MNHNS and SASEGT. This CDR3 comprises 14 residues. Trimming left V 7 bases short and J 0 bases short, with 10 bases between. CDR3 sequence reads: CASTPDISYNEQFF. In DNA, the CDR3 is TGTGCCAGCACCCCAGACATCTCCTACAATGAGCAGTTCTTC.

The chain carries TRBV24-1 and TRBJ2-3; D ambiguous. Deletions cut 2 bases from V and 8 bases from J, with 7 bases between. The CDR3 extends over 12 amino acids. Germline CDR1 and CDR2: KGHDR and SFDVKD. CDR3 nucleotides: TGTGCCACCAGTGATTGGCTAGGTACGCAGTATTTT. The encoded protein is CATSDWLGTQYF.

This clonotype was picked up a small number of times. A much more abundant neighbour one base away suggests this may be a read error. The chain couples TRBV19 to TRBJ1-2; a weak D match, TRBD1 (5 bases). CDR3 length: 13 residues. Looked up from germline, CDR1 is LNHDA and CDR2 is SQIVND (reference sequence). CDR3 nucleotide sequence: TGTGCCAGTAGTGCCGGGACCCACTATGGCGACACCTTC. Translating it yields CASSAGTHYGDTF.

With respect to this clonotype: A much larger clone sits a single nucleotide away, making a read error possible. The chain combines TRBV11-2 with TRBJ2-3; no definite D call. The germline V gene encodes CDR1 SGHAT and CDR2 FQNNGV. The CDR3 extends over 16 amino acids. V dropped 0 bases and J dropped 4 bases, with 14 bases sitting between them. The CDR3: CASSLEGMSIADTQYF. CDR3 bases: TGTGCCAGCAGCTTAGAGGGCATGTCGATCGCAGATACGCAGTATTTT.

In the case of this clonotype: Its ends do not fully match the called genes, so a read error is possible. V and J are TRBV20-1 and TRBJ1-2, with D perhaps TRBD1 (6 bases). CDR1 is DFQATT, CDR2 SNEGSKA, per germline (reference sequence). The CDR3 runs 12 residues. CDR3 sequence: CSAWTANYGDTF. DNA of the CDR3: TGCAGTGCATGGACAGCGAACTATGGCGACACCTTC.

This clonotype has ten or more counts. The chain is built from TRBV7-9 and TRBJ2-1; D uncertain. Deletions cut 3 bases from V and 9 bases from J, with 12 bases between. This CDR3 is 13 amino acids long. The germline V gene encodes CDR1 SEHNR and CDR2 FQNEAQ (reference sequence). This CDR3 reads CASSFGYAAEQFF. CDR3 DNA: TGTGCCAGCAGCTTCGGGTATGCTGCTGAGCAGTTCTTC. Variable domain in full (rest from reference TRBV7-9 and TRBJ2-1): DTGVSQNPRHKITKRGQNVTFRCDPISEHNRLYWYRQTLGQGPEFLTYFQNEAQLEKSRLLSDRFSAERPKGSFSTLEIQRTEQGDSAMYLCASSFGYAAEQFFGPGTRLTVL.

Of note for this clonotype: Given a much more abundant clone one base away, this may be a read error. The chain links TRBV3-1 to TRBJ2-2, with D perhaps given as TRBD1 or TRBD2 (5 bases each). Germline assignment: CDR1 LGHDT and CDR2 YNNKEL (reference sequence). The CDR3 runs 11 residues. CDR3: CASGWVGELVF. The CDR3, as DNA: TGTGCCAGCGGATGGGTGGGGGAGCTGGTTTTT.

This clonotype was seen ten or more times. The chain couples TRBV6-2 or TRBV6-3 to TRBJ2-2; D is unresolved. The CDR3 runs to 14 residues. Looked up from germline, CDR1 is MNHEY and CDR2 is SVGEGT. V was pared by 2 bases and J by 8 bases, with 12 bases between. The CDR3 spells CASSYVGIGGELFF. CDR3 bases: TGTGCCAGCAGTTACGTGGGAATTGGAGGGGAGCTGTTTTTT.

This clonotype was counted at least ten times. This chain joins TRBV7-9 and TRBJ2-3; 10 positions agree with TRBD2. CDR1 is SEHNR and CDR2 is FQNEAQ in the germline V gene (reference sequence). The ends lost 4 bases at V and 0 bases at J; junction bases unmatched: 7. The CDR3 has 17 amino acids. The CDR3: CASSYQSLAGSTDTQYF. In DNA, the CDR3 is TGTGCCAGCAGCTACCAATCACTAGCGGGAAGCACAGATACGCAGTATTTT. The complete variable domain, with remaining parts taken from reference TRBV7-9 and TRBJ2-3, reads DTGVSQNPRHKITKRGQNVTFRCDPISEHNRLYWYRQTLGQGPEFLTYFQNEAQLEKSRLLSDRFSAERPKGSFSTLEIQRTEQGDSAMYLCASSYQSLAGSTDTQYFGPGTRLTVL.

In its sample, this clonotype was seen many times. J is TRBJ1-2 and V is TRBV10-2, with D hard to call. Per the germline V gene, CDR1 is WSHSY and CDR2 is SAAADI. The CDR3 has 12 amino acids. The V end lost 3 bases, the J end lost 9 bases, and 11 bases lay between the germline ends. The CDR3, as DNA: TGCGCCAGCAGTGACGGTGCCGGAAGCTACACCTTC. Its protein product is CASSDGAGSYTF.

This clonotype was picked up many times. The gene calls are TRBV7-6 and TRBJ2-5; 8 positions agree with TRBD2. CDR1 SGHVS and CDR2 FNYEAQ come from the germline V gene. CDR3 length: 15 amino acids. The ends lost 1 base at V and 5 bases at J; junction bases unmatched: 6. The CDR3 coding sequence is TGTGCCAGCAGCTTAGGGACTAGCTCGAGCGAGACCCAGTACTTC. This gives the protein CASSLGTSSSETQYF.

At least ten counts were recorded for this clonotype. The chain couples TRBV7-9 to TRBJ1-2; TRBD1 is a possible D gene (5 bases). Germline CDR1 reads SEHNR; CDR2 reads FQNEAQ (reference sequence). The germline V and J ends were trimmed by 5 bases and 3 bases, with 10 bases remaining between them. The CDR3 spans 13 residues. CDR3 protein: CASSQQTDYGYTF. The CDR3 DNA follows: TGTGCCAGCAGCCAACAGACAGACTATGGCTACACCTTC.

This clonotype was counted ten times or more. J is TRBJ1-6 and V is TRBV7-8; D is possibly TRBD1 (6 bases). V was trimmed by 3 bases and J by 11 bases, leaving 14 bases between them. Per germline, CDR1 SGHVS and CDR2 FQNEAQ. The CDR3 contains 14 residues. CDR3 loop: CASSFHGGPAPLHF. The CDR3 DNA sequence: TGTGCCAGCAGCTTCCACGGGGGGCCGGCACCCCTCCACTTT.

This clonotype was counted many times. This rearrangement joins TRBV4-3 to TRBJ1-5; D is uncertain. V was shortened by 0 bases and J by 0 bases, with 6 bases between the two germline ends. CDR1 and CDR2 from the germline V gene are LGHNA and YSLEER. The CDR3 contains 15 residues. In DNA, the CDR3 is TGCGCCAGCAGCCAAGATTTTGGTAGCAATCAGCCCCAGCATTTT. Protein product: CASSQDFGSNQPQHF.

This clonotype was counted many times. V is TRBV20-1 and J is TRBJ2-2; 8 nucleotides line up with TRBD1. The V gene end was trimmed by 6 bases and the J gene end by 3 bases; junction bases not matched to a gene: 3. Germline assignment: CDR1 DFQATT and CDR2 SNEGSKA (reference sequence). The CDR3 length is 13 residues. For the CDR3, the DNA is TGCAGTGCAACGACAGGGGACACCGGGGAGCTGTTTTTT. This gives the protein CSATTGDTGELFF.

This clonotype was recorded at least ten times. The V gene is TRBV19, the J gene TRBJ1-5; D perhaps matches TRBD1 (5 bases). V was cut by 6 bases and J by 7 bases, with 19 bases left in between. Germline CDR1 is LNHDA and CDR2 is SQIVND (reference sequence). The CDR3 runs to 15 residues. The CDR3 sequence: CASRSHSRVGQPQHF. In nucleotides, the CDR3 is TGTGCCAGTAGATCTCATAGCAGGGTTGGGCAGCCCCAGCATTTT. Variable domain in full (rest from reference TRBV19 and TRBJ1-5): DGGITQSPKYLFRKEGQNVTLSCEQNLNHDAMYWYRQDPGQGLRLIYYSQIVNDFQKGDIAEGYSVSREKKESFPLTVTSAQKNPTAFYLCASRSHSRVGQPQHFGDGTRLSIL.

This clonotype was seen only a few times. One end of the junction fails to match germline, which may point to a read error. The rearrangement joins TRBV25-1 to TRBJ1-2, with D possibly matching TRBD1 (6 bases). Looked up from germline, CDR1 is MGHDK and CDR2 is SYGVNS. This CDR3 region has 15 residues. The CDR3 nucleotides read TGTGCCAGCAGTGAGCATCGACAGGCTCTCTCTGGCGACACCTTC. This gives the protein CASSEHRQALSGDTF.

This clonotype has ten or more counts. This chain joins TRBV4-3 and TRBJ1-6, with D hard to call. CDR1 is LGHNA and CDR2 is YSLEER in the germline V gene. CDR3 length: 13 residues. The V and J ends lost 3 bases and 14 bases respectively, with 14 bases between them. This chain's CDR3 is CASSQSTGLALHF. The CDR3 DNA reads as TGCGCCAGCAGCCAGTCGACGGGTTTAGCCCTCCACTTT.

About this clonotype itself: A much larger clonotype is one base distant, so this may be a read error. This chain connects TRBV7-2 to TRBJ1-2; TRBD1 aligns across 12 bases. This CDR3 contains 17 residues. Trimming at V came to 3 bases and at J to 5 bases, leaving 10 bases not matched to a gene. Germline V gives CDR1 SGHTA, CDR2 FQGNSA. The CDR3 here is CASSFPPGQGARYGYTF. In DNA form, the CDR3 reads TGTGCCAGCAGCTTCCCTCCGGGACAGGGGGCTCGTTATGGCTACACCTTC.

This clonotype was counted ten times or more. V is TRBV20-1 and J is TRBJ1-5, with TRBD1 identical over 7 bases. The germline CDR1 and CDR2 sequences are DFQATT and SNEGSKA (reference sequence). After removal of 6 bases from V and 6 bases from J, the junction contained 8 bases not matched to a gene. The CDR3 spans 13 residues. The DNA of the CDR3 is TGCAGTGCCGACAGGGCACGCGGTCAGCCCCAGCATTTT. It codes for CSADRARGQPQHF.

This clonotype came up many times. The chain joins TRBV7-2 to TRBJ2-1; 9 bases agree with TRBD2. The CDR3 loop spans 17 amino acids. The V segment lost 6 bases and the J segment 0 bases; nucleotides outside the gene matches: 9. The V gene's germline CDR1 is SGHTA and CDR2 FQGNSA. CDR3 sequence reads: CASSLNLAGRSYNEQFF. The CDR3 region has the DNA TGTGCCAGCAGTCTCAATCTAGCGGGACGCTCCTACAATGAGCAGTTCTTC.

This sequence joins TRBV6-1 and TRBJ1-1; 7 positions agree with TRBD1. The CDR3 length is 15 residues. V was pared by 8 bases and J by 5 bases, with 14 bases of the junction left unmatched. CDR1 MNHNS and CDR2 SASEGT come from the germline V gene. The CDR3 region is CASLDRAVGETEAFF. CDR3 bases: TGTGCCAGCTTAGACAGGGCAGTGGGGGAGACTGAAGCTTTCTTT.

This clonotype has at least ten counts. This chain links TRBV5-1 with TRBJ2-1; 11 bases agree with TRBD1. The CDR3 has 15 amino acids. V shed 4 bases and J 7 bases; nucleotides not matched to a gene: 7. CDR1 SGHRS and CDR2 YFSETQ come from the germline V gene. The CDR3: CASSSGQGALNEQFF. The CDR3 DNA is TGCGCCAGCAGCAGCGGACAGGGGGCGCTTAATGAGCAGTTCTTC.

Sample share makes this clonotype large (0.1 to 1%). This chain connects TRBV29-1 to TRBJ2-3; 11 bases line up with TRBD2. Germline V gene data show CDR1 as SQVTM and CDR2 as ANQGSEA. V dropped 3 bases and J dropped 1; count of bases not matched to a gene: 3. The CDR3 loop spans 15 amino acids. The CDR3 region has the DNA TGCAGCGTTGACGTGACTAGCGGGGGCACAGATACGCAGTATTTT. Translated: CSVDVTSGGTDTQYF.

This clonotype came up many times. The CDR3 DNA follows: TGCGCCAGCAGCCAAGGGGACAGCCGCTATGGCTACACCTTC. It codes for CASSQGDSRYGYTF. This sequence joins TRBV4-3 and TRBJ1-2; TRBD1 agrees at 7 bases. The ends lost 1 base at V and 4 bases at J; junction bases unmatched: 3. The CDR3 runs to 14 residues. Germline V CDR1 and CDR2: LGHNA, YSLEER.

There are many counts of this clonotype. This CDR3 reads CASSPAGQGYTGELFF. The CDR3, as DNA: TGTGCCAGCAGCCCCGCCGGACAGGGATATACCGGGGAGCTGTTTTTT. This rearrangement joins TRBV7-9 to TRBJ2-2; 8 bases map to TRBD1. The V and J ends lost 5 bases and 5 bases, in that order; junction bases with no gene match: 10. The CDR3 covers 16 residues. CDR1 is SEHNR and CDR2 is FQNEAQ in the germline V gene (reference sequence).

This clonotype was detected a few times. It may be a read error: a sequence one base away is much more abundant. This chain links TRBV6-2 or TRBV6-3 with TRBJ1-2; D remains ambiguous. In germline, CDR1 is MNHEY, CDR2 SVGEGT. The length of the CDR3 is 13 residues. The DNA for the CDR3 is TGTGCCAGCCCTTTGGAGCCTGACTATGGCGACACCTTC. It specifies CASPLEPDYGDTF.

This clonotype was seen a handful of times. V gene TRBV6-2 or TRBV6-3 combines with J gene TRBJ2-2; TRBD2 aligns across 8 bases. Trimming cost V 4 bases and J 6 bases; bases outside gene matches: 4. Germline V gene sequence: CDR1 MNHEY, CDR2 SVGEGT. This CDR3 has 14 amino acids. The CDR3 reads CASSWSAGAGELFF. Here the CDR3 DNA reads TGTGCCAGCAGTTGGTCAGCGGGGGCCGGGGAGCTGTTTTTT.